What follows are 21 T cell receptor beta chains derived from one specimen sequenced in a study of beta chain features in type 1 diabetes. Antigens of these TCRs are unknown. Overall study findings and caveats: All four CD4+ subsets of Type 1 diabetes patients contained TCRB CDR3s that were moderately but significantly shorter.

Reverse transcription of all isolated RNA meant that expressed TCRB transcripts were sequenced. Assay used: immunoSEQ multiplex PCR; TCRdb lists only in-frame clones, some missing. The table records around 100,000 clones, around 30% of them present only once. The sequencing sample was made of central memory CD4+ T cells from blood. Receptors were obtained from a woman younger than 35 with type 1 diabetes.

V gene TRBV10-3 combines with J gene TRBJ1-2; TRBD1 matches at 9 bases. J gave up 7 bases and V 6 bases, and 6 bases lay outside the gene matches. Germline values: CDR1 ENHRY, CDR2 SYGVKD. The length of the CDR3 is 13 residues. The CDR3 DNA reads as TGTGCCATCAGGGAAACAGGGGGCCTTGGCTACACCTTC. Amino acid sequence: CAIRETGGLGYTF.

The rearrangement joins TRBV19 to TRBJ1-2; D is unclear. Trimming removed 3 bases from V and 4 bases from J, with 15 bases in between. Looked up from germline, CDR1 is LNHDA and CDR2 is SQIVND (reference sequence). The CDR3 is made up of 15 amino acids. This CDR3 reads CASSILLGSIYGYTF. In DNA, the CDR3 is TGTGCCAGTAGTATCCTCTTAGGGAGCATCTATGGCTACACCTTC.

This chain connects TRBV30 to TRBJ2-5; perhaps TRBD2 as D (6 bases). The V end lost 5 bases, the J end lost 5 bases, and 18 bases lay between the germline ends. The CDR3 extends over 14 amino acids. Germline assignment: CDR1 GTSNPN and CDR2 SVGIG (reference sequence). The CDR3 spells CAWVAQRGRETQYF. CDR3 DNA sequence: TGTGCCTGGGTGGCCCAGAGAGGGAGGGAGACCCAGTACTTC.

There are a few counts of this clone. This sequence joins TRBV2 and TRBJ2-1, with 10 bases that match TRBD1. The CDR3 totals 16 residues. Unmatched junction bases numbered 8, after V lost 6 bases and J lost 3 bases. Germline V CDR1 and CDR2: SNHLY, FYNNEI. CDR3 coding DNA: TGTGCCAGCAGAAAACTGACAGGGGGCGTCTACAATGAGCAGTTCTTC. This codes for CASRKLTGGVYNEQFF.

The CDR3 DNA follows: TGTGCCAGCAGTTACGCGGGACAGGGGCCCTACGAGCAGTACTTC. It codes for CASSYAGQGPYEQYF. The chain carries TRBV6-6 and TRBJ2-7, with TRBD1 identical over 10 bases. Germline V gene data show CDR1 as MNHNY and CDR2 as SVGAGI (reference sequence). This CDR3 is built from 15 residues. V lost 2 bases and J lost 2; bases outside the gene matches: 3.

The V and J genes are TRBV28 and TRBJ1-5; 7 nucleotides align to TRBD1. This CDR3 has 15 residues. Germline V gene lookup returns CDR1 MDHEN and CDR2 SYDVKM. With V trimmed by 2 bases and J by 6 bases, 7 bases remained unmatched. The CDR3 loop is CASSLPTGVGQPQHF. CDR3 sequence (DNA): TGTGCCAGCAGTTTACCCACAGGGGTAGGTCAGCCCCAGCATTTT.

This rearrangement joins TRBV11-3 to TRBJ2-5, with D perhaps TRBD1 (6 bases). Germline V lookup: CDR1 SGHNT, CDR2 YENEEA. The CDR3 totals 12 residues. V shed 0 bases and J shed 7 bases, with 6 bases lying between them. The CDR3 nucleotides are TGTGCCAGCAGCTTAGAAGGGGGGACCCAGTACTTC. Amino acids: CASSLEGGTQYF.

The chain has TRBV4-2 and TRBJ2-7, with 10 bases matching TRBD2. The CDR3 covers 15 residues. V gave up 5 bases and J gave up 1 base; unmatched junction bases: 5. Germline V gene data show CDR1 as LGHNA and CDR2 as YNFKEQ. The CDR3 loop reads CASSGGTSASYEQYV. The DNA of the CDR3 is TGTGCCAGCAGCGGAGGGACTAGCGCTTCCTACGAGCAGTACGTC.

The J gene is TRBJ1-5, the V gene TRBV28, with a tentative D call TRBD1 (6 bases). V lost 10 bases to trimming and J lost 7 bases, with 17 bases between them. The length of the CDR3 is 13 residues. The germline CDR1 and CDR2 sequences are MDHEN and SYDVKM. The DNA of the CDR3 is TGTGCCAACCAGGCAGGGGCGCGCCAGCCCCAGCATTTT. Its protein product is CANQAGARQPQHF.

This chain joins TRBV7-9 and TRBJ1-1; D is unclear. With 4 bases removed from V and 9 bases from J, the gap between germline ends came to 18 bases. The germline V gene has CDR1 SEHNR and CDR2 FQNEAQ (reference sequence). The CDR3 length is 14 residues. In DNA form, the CDR3 reads TGTGCCAGCAGCTCCGCCACCTTAACACACAAAGCTTTCTTT. Translated, it gives CASSSATLTHKAFF.

The chain employs TRBV2 and TRBJ1-3; the D is unclear. This CDR3 has 14 residues. CDR1 SNHLY and CDR2 FYNNEI come from the germline V gene. V lost 4 bases, J lost 4 bases, and 11 bases lay in between. DNA for the CDR3: TGTGCCAGCAGTGTAACGTCGGGGGGAAACACCATATATTTT. Translating it yields CASSVTSGGNTIYF.

The chain couples TRBV28 to TRBJ2-3, with 7 bases fitting TRBD2. Germline loops: CDR1 MDHEN, CDR2 SYDVKM. J was trimmed by 6 bases and V by 6 bases; bases with no gene match: 9. This CDR3 has 14 amino acids. CDR3 bases: TGTGCCAGCAGCCCTAGCGGACCGAGGGATACGCAGTATTTT. Translated: CASSPSGPRDTQYF.

This clone has just a few counts. The chain uses TRBV11-3 and TRBJ2-3; D gene ambiguous. Trimming took 1 base from V and 2 from J, leaving 16 bases between them. The CDR3 covers 17 residues. CDR1 is SGHNT and CDR2 is YENEEA in the germline V gene. The CDR3 coding sequence is TGTGCCAGCAGCTTAGGTCTTCAGGCGCCGATCACAGATACGCAGTATTTT. It codes for CASSLGLQAPITDTQYF.

The chain links TRBV7-8 to TRBJ2-5; a weak D match, TRBD2 (5 bases). The CDR3 runs 15 residues. Trimming cost V 1 base and J 8 bases, with 17 bases left between them. Germline V CDR1 and CDR2: SGHVS, FQNEAQ. The CDR3 sequence is CASSLESRGFPTQYF. The DNA for the CDR3 is TGTGCCAGCAGCTTAGAATCCCGGGGTTTCCCAACCCAGTACTTC.

In its sample, this clone ranks as medium-sized. This chain uses TRBV6-6 with TRBJ2-7, with 12 bases that match TRBD1. CDR1 and CDR2 from the germline V gene are MNHNY and SVGAGI (reference sequence). The J segment lost 2 bases and the V segment lost 2 bases, leaving 4 bases of the junction unmatched. This CDR3 has 16 residues. The CDR3 region has the DNA TGTGCCAGCAGTTACGGGACAGGGGGCTCGACCTACGAGCAGTACGTC. Translated: CASSYGTGGSTYEQYV.

There are a few counts of this clone. The chain uses TRBV6-1 and TRBJ2-3, with a possible D match to TRBD2 (5 bases). Germline V gene lookup returns CDR1 MNHNS and CDR2 SASEGT. CDR3 length equals 13 residues. Trimming stripped 8 bases from V and 2 bases from J, with 11 bases between. The CDR3: CASGRTPTDTQYF. CDR3 DNA: TGTGCCAGCGGCAGGACTCCCACAGATACGCAGTATTTT.

This clone has more than one count but fewer than ten. The rearrangement links TRBV29-1 to TRBJ2-2; TRBD2 agrees at 13 bases. The CDR3 is made up of 15 amino acids. Trimming cost V 5 bases and J 9 bases; bases outside gene matches: 9. CDR1 and CDR2 (germline): SQVTM, ANQGSEA. The CDR3, as DNA: TGCAGCGTTACCCCCGGACTAGCGGGAGAAAGGGAGCTGTTTTTT. Translated, it gives CSVTPGLAGERELFF.

This clone appeared a few times. The rearrangement links TRBV28 to TRBJ1-2, with D hard to call. V lost 3 bases, J lost 2 bases, and 7 bases lay in between. Germline assignment: CDR1 MDHEN and CDR2 SYDVKM. CDR3 length equals 13 residues. The DNA for the CDR3 is TGTGCCAGCAGTTTGACGGAGAACTATGGCTACACCTTC. Its protein is CASSLTENYGYTF.

DNA for the CDR3: TGCGCCAGCAGCCCAACTCAGGGGGCGGTTAATGAAAAACTGTTTTTT. Its protein product is CASSPTQGAVNEKLFF. The chain couples TRBV4-1 to TRBJ1-4, with TRBD1 identical over 8 bases. V trimming: 4 bases; J trimming: 4 bases; junction bases outside the gene matches: 8. CDR3 length: 16 residues. Germline CDR1 MGHRA, CDR2 YSYEKL.

The V call is TRBV11-2, the J call TRBJ2-1, with D possibly TRBD1 on 5 matching bases. CDR1 is SGHAT, CDR2 FQNNGV, per germline. The CDR3 spans 14 residues. V was shortened by 4 bases and J by 6 bases, with 13 bases between the two germline ends. The CDR3: CASSSEDNSNEQFF. CDR3 in DNA: TGTGCCAGCAGCTCCGAGGACAACTCCAATGAGCAGTTCTTC.

This clone has a handful of counts. The rearrangement joins TRBV10-3 to TRBJ2-3; 14 positions agree with TRBD2. Looked up from germline, CDR1 is ENHRY and CDR2 is SYGVKD. V lost 3 bases and J lost 5; bases outside the gene matches: 7. The CDR3 has 17 residues. The CDR3 is CAISESGLAGAGDTQYF. CDR3 nucleotides: TGTGCCATCAGTGAATCGGGACTAGCGGGAGCTGGAGATACGCAGTATTTT.